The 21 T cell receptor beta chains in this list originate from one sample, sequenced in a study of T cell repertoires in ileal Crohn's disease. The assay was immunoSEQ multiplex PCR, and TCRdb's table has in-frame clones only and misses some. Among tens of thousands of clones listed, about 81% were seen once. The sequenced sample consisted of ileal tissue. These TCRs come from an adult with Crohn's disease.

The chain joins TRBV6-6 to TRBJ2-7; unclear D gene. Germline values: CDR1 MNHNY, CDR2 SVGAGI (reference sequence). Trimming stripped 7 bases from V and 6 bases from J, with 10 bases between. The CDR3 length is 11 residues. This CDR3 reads CASTFSSEQYF. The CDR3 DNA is TGTGCCAGCACCTTTTCTTCCGAGCAGTACTTC.

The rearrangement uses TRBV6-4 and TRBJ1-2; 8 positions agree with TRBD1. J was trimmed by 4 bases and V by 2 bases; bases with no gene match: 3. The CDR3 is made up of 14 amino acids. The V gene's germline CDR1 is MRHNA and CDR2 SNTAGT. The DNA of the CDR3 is TGTGCCAGCAGTGACGGACAGGGAATCTATGGCTACACCTTC. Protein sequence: CASSDGQGIYGYTF.

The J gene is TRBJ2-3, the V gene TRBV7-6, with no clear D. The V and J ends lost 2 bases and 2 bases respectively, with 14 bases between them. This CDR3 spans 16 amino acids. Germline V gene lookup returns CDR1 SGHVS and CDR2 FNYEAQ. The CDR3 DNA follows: TGTGCCAGCAGCTTAAATGGCGGCGTCCTCACAGATACGCAGTATTTT. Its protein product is CASSLNGGVLTDTQYF.

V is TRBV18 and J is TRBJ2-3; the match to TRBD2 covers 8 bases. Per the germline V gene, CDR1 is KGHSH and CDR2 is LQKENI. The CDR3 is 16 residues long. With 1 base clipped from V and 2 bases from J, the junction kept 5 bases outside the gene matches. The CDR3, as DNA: TGTGCCAGCTCACCACGGGGGCGGGGGGCCACAGATACGCAGTATTTT. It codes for CASSPRGRGATDTQYF.

The CDR3 reads CASSLGVSITQYF. CDR3 coding DNA: TGTGCCAGCAGCTTAGGTGTCAGTATAACGCAGTATTTT. The chain joins TRBV11-1 to TRBJ2-3, with D unclear. V was trimmed by 1 base and J by 9 bases, leaving 11 bases between them. This CDR3 spans 13 amino acids. CDR1 is SGHAT, CDR2 FQDESV, per germline (reference sequence).

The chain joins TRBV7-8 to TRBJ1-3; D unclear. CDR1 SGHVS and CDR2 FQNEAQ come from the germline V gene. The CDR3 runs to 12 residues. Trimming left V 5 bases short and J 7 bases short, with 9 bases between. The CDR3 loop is CASSLPGNTIYF. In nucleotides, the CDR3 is TGTGCCAGCAGCCTTCCGGGTAACACCATATATTTT.

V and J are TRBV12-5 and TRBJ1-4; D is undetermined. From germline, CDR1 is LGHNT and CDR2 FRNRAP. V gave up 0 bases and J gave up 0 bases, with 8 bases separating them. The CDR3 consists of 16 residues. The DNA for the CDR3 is TGTGCTAGTGGTTTGGTAACCGAGACAACTAATGAAAAACTGTTTTTT. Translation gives CASGLVTETTNEKLFF.

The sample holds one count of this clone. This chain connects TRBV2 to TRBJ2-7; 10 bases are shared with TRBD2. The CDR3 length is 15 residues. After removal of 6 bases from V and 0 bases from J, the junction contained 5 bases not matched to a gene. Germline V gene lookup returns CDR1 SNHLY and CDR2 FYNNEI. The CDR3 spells CASRLERGGSYEQYF. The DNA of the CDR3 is TGTGCCAGCAGACTTGAGCGGGGGGGCTCCTACGAGCAGTACTTC.

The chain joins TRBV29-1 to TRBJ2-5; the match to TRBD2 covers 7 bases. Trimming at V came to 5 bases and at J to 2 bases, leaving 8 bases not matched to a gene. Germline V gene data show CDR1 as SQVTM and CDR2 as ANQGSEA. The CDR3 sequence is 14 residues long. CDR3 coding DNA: TGCAGCGTTCCTCGCGGGGGACTACAAGAGACCCAGTACTTC. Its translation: CSVPRGGLQETQYF.

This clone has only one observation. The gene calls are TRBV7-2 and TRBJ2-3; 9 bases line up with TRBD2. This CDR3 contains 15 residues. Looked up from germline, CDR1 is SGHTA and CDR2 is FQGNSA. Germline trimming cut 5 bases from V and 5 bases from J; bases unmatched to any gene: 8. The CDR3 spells CASSPQRGAGDTQYF. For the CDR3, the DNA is TGTGCCAGCAGCCCCCAGCGGGGGGCGGGAGATACGCAGTATTTT.

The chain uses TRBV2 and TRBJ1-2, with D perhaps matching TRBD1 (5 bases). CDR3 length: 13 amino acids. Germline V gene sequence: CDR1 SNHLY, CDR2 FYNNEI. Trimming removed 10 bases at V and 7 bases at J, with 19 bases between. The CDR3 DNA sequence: TGTGCCACCCTGAAACAGCCAGGGCTTGGCTACACCTTC. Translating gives CATLKQPGLGYTF.

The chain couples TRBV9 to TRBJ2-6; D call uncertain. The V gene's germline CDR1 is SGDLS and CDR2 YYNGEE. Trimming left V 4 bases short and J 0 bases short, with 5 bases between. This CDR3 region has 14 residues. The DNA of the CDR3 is TGTGCCAGCAGCATCAACTCTGGGGCCAACGTCCTGACTTTC. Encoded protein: CASSINSGANVLTF.

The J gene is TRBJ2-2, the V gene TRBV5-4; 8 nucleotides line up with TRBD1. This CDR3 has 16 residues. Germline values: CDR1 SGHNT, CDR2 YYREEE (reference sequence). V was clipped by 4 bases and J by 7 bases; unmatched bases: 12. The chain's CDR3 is CASSTRQGSMGGELFF. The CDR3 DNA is TGTGCCAGCAGCACCCGACAGGGGAGCATGGGCGGGGAGCTGTTTTTT.

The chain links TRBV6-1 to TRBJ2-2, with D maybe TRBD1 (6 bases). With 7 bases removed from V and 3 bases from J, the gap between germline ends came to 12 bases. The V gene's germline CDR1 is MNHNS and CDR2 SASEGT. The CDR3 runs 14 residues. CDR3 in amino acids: CASTGARYTGELFF. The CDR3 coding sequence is TGTGCCAGCACAGGGGCGAGGTACACCGGGGAGCTGTTTTTT.

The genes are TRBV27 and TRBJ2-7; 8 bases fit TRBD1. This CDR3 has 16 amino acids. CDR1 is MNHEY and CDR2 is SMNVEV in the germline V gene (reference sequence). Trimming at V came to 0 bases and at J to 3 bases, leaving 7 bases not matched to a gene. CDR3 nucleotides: TGTGCCAGCAGTTTATCATACGGGACAGGTCACTACGAGCAGTACTTC. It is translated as CASSLSYGTGHYEQYF.

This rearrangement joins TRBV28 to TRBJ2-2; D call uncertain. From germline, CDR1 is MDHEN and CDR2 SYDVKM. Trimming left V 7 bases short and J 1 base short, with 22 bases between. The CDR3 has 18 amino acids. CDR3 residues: CASTPLVQRLENTGELFF. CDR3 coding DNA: TGTGCCAGCACTCCTCTGGTCCAGAGACTTGAGAACACCGGGGAGCTGTTTTTT.

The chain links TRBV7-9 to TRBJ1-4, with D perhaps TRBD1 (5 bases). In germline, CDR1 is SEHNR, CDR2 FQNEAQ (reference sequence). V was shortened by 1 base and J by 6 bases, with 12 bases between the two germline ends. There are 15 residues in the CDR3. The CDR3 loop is CASSLEGQGYEKLFF. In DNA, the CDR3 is TGTGCCAGCAGCTTAGAAGGGCAGGGTTATGAAAAACTGTTTTTT. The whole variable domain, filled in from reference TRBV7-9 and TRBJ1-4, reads DTGVSQNPRHKITKRGQNVTFRCDPISEHNRLYWYRQTLGQGPEFLTYFQNEAQLEKSRLLSDRFSAERPKGSFSTLEIQRTEQGDSAMYLCASSLEGQGYEKLFFGSGTQLSVL.

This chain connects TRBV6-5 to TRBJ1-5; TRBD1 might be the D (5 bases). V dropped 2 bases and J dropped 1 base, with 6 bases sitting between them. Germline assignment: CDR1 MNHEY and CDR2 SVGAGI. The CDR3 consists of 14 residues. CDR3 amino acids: CASSYGGSNQPQHF. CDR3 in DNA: TGTGCCAGCAGTTACGGGGGGAGCAATCAGCCCCAGCATTTT.

The CDR3 DNA sequence: TGTGCCAGCAGCCTCGACAGCTATGGCTACACCTTC. It specifies CASSLDSYGYTF. The rearrangement uses TRBV5-4 and TRBJ1-2; D may be TRBD1 (5 bases). Per the germline V gene, CDR1 is SGHNT and CDR2 is YYREEE (reference sequence). The CDR3 extends over 12 amino acids. V was cut by 4 bases and J by 4 bases, with 8 bases left in between.

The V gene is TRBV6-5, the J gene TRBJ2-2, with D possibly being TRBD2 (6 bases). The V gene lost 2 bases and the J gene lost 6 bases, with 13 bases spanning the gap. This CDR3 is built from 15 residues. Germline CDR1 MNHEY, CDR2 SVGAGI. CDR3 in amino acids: CASSYTGTLAGELFF. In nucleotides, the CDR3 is TGTGCCAGCAGTTACACGGGGACTCTCGCCGGGGAGCTGTTTTTT.

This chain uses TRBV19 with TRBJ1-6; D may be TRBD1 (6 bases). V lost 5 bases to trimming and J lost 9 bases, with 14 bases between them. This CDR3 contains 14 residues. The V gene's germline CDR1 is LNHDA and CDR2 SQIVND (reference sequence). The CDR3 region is CASSYAGTISPLHF. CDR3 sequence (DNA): TGTGCCAGTAGTTACGCCGGGACAATTTCACCCCTCCACTTT.